Listed below are T cell receptor beta chains from one sample, sequenced in a study of T-cell reconstitution after alpha-beta-depleted transplantation in children. Each CDR3 protein gets one entry after TCRdb re-called the PCR reads with MiXCR. The sample includes some 450,000 distinct CDR3 sequences, over 40% seen only once; the top ten take 27%. The sample in question was PBMCs, obtained before TCRalphabeta/CD19-depleted stem cell transplant. These receptors all come from a girl aged 2 to 9 with aplastic anemia, due to receive a stem cell transplant. Each CDR3 is given with its conserved first and last residue. D genes are given only for firm matches. Size values are once, few and many counts, or a class for expanded clones, and some rows have none.

abundance,j_gene,d_gene,v_gene,CDR3aa,CDR3nt
-,TRBJ1-2,-,TRBV15,CATSRDQGSLELRTF,TGTGCCACCAGCAGAGATCAGGGCAGTTTGGAACTTCGCACCTTC
many,TRBJ2-4,-,TRBV19,CASKDRPGKNIQYF,TGTGCCAGTAAGGACCGCCCTGGCAAAAACATTCAGTACTTC
-,TRBJ2-5,TRBD2,TRBV20-1,CSARAGGSWETQYF,TGCAGTGCTAGGGCGGGGGGTTCATGGGAGACCCAGTACTTC
-,TRBJ2-1,TRBD2,TRBV3-1,CASSPAGRYYNEQFF,TGTGCCAGCAGCCCAGCGGGACGGTACTACAATGAGCAGTTCTTC
-,TRBJ2-1,-,TRBV20-1,CSAHRNNEQFF,TGCAGTGCTCACCGGAACAATGAGCAGTTCTTC
-,TRBJ2-1,-,TRBV29-1,CSVEYKGRGYDNEQFF,TGCAGCGTTGAATATAAGGGCAGGGGTTATGACAATGAGCAGTTCTTC
-,TRBJ2-1,-,TRBV20-1,CSARGERGGGYNEQFF,TGCAGTGCTAGAGGGGAAAGGGGAGGGGGCTACAATGAGCAGTTCTTC
-,TRBJ2-4,-,TRBV29-1,CSAGAKNIQYF,TGCAGCGCAGGGGCCAAAAACATTCAGTACTTC
many,TRBJ1-6,TRBD1,TRBV12-3/TRBV12-4,CASSTGQSYNSPLHF,TGTGCCAGCAGTACGGGACAGTCCTATAATTCACCCCTCCACTTT
-,TRBJ2-7,-,TRBV20-1,CSANAQFGRYDSYEQYF,TGCAGTGCTAACGCCCAATTCGGACGGTACGACTCCTACGAGCAGTACTTC
-,TRBJ2-5,-,TRBV11-2,CASSTRGAPGGQETQYF,TGTGCCAGCAGCACCAGGGGGGCCCCAGGTGGCCAAGAGACCCAGTACTTC
-,TRBJ2-3,-,TRBV12-3/TRBV12-4,CASSFLVGTDTQYF,TGTGCCAGCAGTTTTTTGGTGGGCACAGATACGCAGTATTTT
-,TRBJ2-1,-,TRBV20-1,CSARDVRESSYNEQFF,TGCAGTGCTAGAGATGTAAGGGAGAGTTCCTACAATGAGCAGTTCTTC
few,TRBJ1-5,TRBD1,TRBV6-1,CASSMNRGISNQPQHF,TGTGCCAGCAGTATGAACAGGGGGATTAGCAATCAGCCCCAGCATTTT
-,TRBJ2-6,TRBD1,TRBV7-2,CASSGNRGGGANVLTF,TGTGCCAGCAGCGGTAACAGGGGTGGGGGGGCCAACGTCCTGACTTTC
many,TRBJ1-1,-,TRBV12-3/TRBV12-4,CASRSGHPRNTEAFF,TGTGCCAGCAGATCGGGACACCCGAGGAACACTGAAGCTTTCTTT
-,TRBJ2-5,TRBD1,TRBV7-8,CASSFPDRSTQETQYF,TGTGCCAGCAGCTTCCCGGACAGGTCTACCCAAGAGACCCAGTACTTC
-,TRBJ2-5,-,TRBV27,CASSLRRLGGSAETQYF,TGTGCCAGCAGTCTACGGAGGTTGGGGGGAAGCGCGGAGACCCAGTACTTC
many,TRBJ2-1,-,TRBV15,CATSSLAGRANEQFF,TGTGCCACCAGCAGTCTAGCAGGACGCGCCAATGAGCAGTTCTTC
-,TRBJ1-1,TRBD1,TRBV5-1,CASSYGTENTEAFF,TGCGCCAGCAGCTACGGGACAGAGAACACTGAAGCTTTCTTT
-,TRBJ2-4,-,TRBV12-3/TRBV12-4,CASSSLAANIQYF,TGTGCCAGCAGTTCCCTCGCGGCAAACATTCAGTACTTC
-,TRBJ1-2,TRBD1,TRBV20-1,CSATQTGLGFGYTF,TGCAGTGCTACCCAGACAGGGCTGGGGTTTGGCTACACCTTC
few,TRBJ1-2,-,TRBV3-1,CASSQRGANYGYTF,TGTGCCTCCAGCCAACGGGGAGCTAACTATGGCTACACCTTC
-,TRBJ2-7,-,TRBV18,CASSPAGTVNYEQYF,TGTGCCAGCTCACCGGCCGGGACGGTGAACTACGAGCAGTACTTC
-,TRBJ2-3,-,TRBV5-1,CASSLALDPGDTQYF,TGCGCCAGCAGCTTGGCCTTAGACCCTGGGGATACGCAGTATTTT
-,TRBJ2-3,TRBD2,TRBV20-1,CSAHLAGVADTQYF,TGCAGTGCTCACCTAGCGGGAGTCGCAGATACGCAGTATTTT
-,TRBJ2-4,-,TRBV29-1,CSVEKVGGFSRQTLAKNIQYF,TGCAGCGTTGAAAAAGTGGGAGGCTTCTCTCGACAGACCCTAGCCAAAAACATTCAGTACTTC
-,TRBJ2-1,-,TRBV12-3/TRBV12-4,CASSRTTDEQFF,TGTGCCAGCAGCCGCACCACGGATGAGCAGTTCTTC
-,TRBJ2-1,-,TRBV11-3,CASSYQLTSSYNELFF,TGTGCCAGCAGCTACCAGCTAACCAGCTCCTACAATGAGCTGTTCTTC
few,TRBJ2-7,TRBD2,TRBV20-1,CSAPRSGRSAYEQYF,TGCAGTGCCCCGCGTAGCGGGAGGAGTGCCTACGAGCAGTACTTC
once,TRBJ2-1,TRBD2,TRBV3-1,CASCQEAGTSGAGEQFF,TGTGCCAGCTGCCAAGAGGCAGGGACTAGCGGAGCGGGTGAGCAGTTCTTC
few,TRBJ1-6,-,TRBV5-1,CASSSGRDNSPLHF,TGCGCCAGCAGCTCTGGCCGAGATAATTCACCCCTCCACTTT
-,TRBJ1-2,-,TRBV12-3/TRBV12-4,CASSLGGGSDGYTF,TGTGCCAGCAGTTTAGGGGGGGGGTCGGATGGCTACACCTTC
-,TRBJ2-4,-,TRBV7-9,CASSRSGTAFDKNIQYF,TGTGCCAGCAGCAGGAGCGGGACAGCATTTGACAAAAACATTCAGTACTTC
few,TRBJ2-3,TRBD1,TRBV29-1,CSVEGGQGGVGDTQYF,TGCAGCGTTGAGGGGGGACAGGGGGGAGTAGGAGATACGCAGTATTTT
few,TRBJ1-5,-,TRBV9,CASSVEGGVNQPQHF,TGTGCCAGCAGCGTAGAAGGAGGGGTCAATCAGCCCCAGCATTTT
-,TRBJ2-7,TRBD2,TRBV20-1,CSARRLAASGEQYF,TGCAGTGCTAGAAGGCTAGCGGCGAGTGGAGAGCAGTACTTC
-,TRBJ2-5,TRBD2,TRBV7-6,CAGAGGPEETQYF,TGTGCCGGGGCGGGAGGGCCGGAAGAGACCCAGTACTTC
-,TRBJ2-3,-,TRBV6-5,CASIRAGGTDTQYF,TGTGCCAGCATTAGGGCAGGTGGTACAGATACGCAGTATTTT
-,TRBJ2-3,TRBD2,TRBV9,CASSLTSGTSTDTQYF,TGTGCCAGCAGCCTGACTAGCGGCACGAGCACAGATACGCAGTATTTT
-,TRBJ2-5,TRBD2,TRBV6-5,CASSYGLAGGGETQYF,TGTGCCAGCAGTTACGGATTAGCGGGAGGGGGGGAGACCCAGTACTTC
-,TRBJ2-5,TRBD2,TRBV7-9,CASSSPLWGGQETQYF,TGTGCCAGCAGCTCACCCCTTTGGGGGGGGCAAGAGACCCAGTACTTC
many,TRBJ2-1,TRBD2,TRBV27,CASSLLAGTRVLFF,TGTGCCAGCAGCTTACTAGCCGGGACTAGGGTCCTGTTCTTC
few,TRBJ1-4,-,TRBV5-4,CASSLGGTGDEKLFF,TGTGCCAGCAGCTTGGGCGGCACAGGAGATGAAAAACTGTTTTTT
-,TRBJ2-1,-,TRBV10-2,CASSERGGSSYNEQFF,TGCGCCAGCAGTGAGAGGGGCGGGTCCTCCTACAATGAGCAGTTCTTC
-,TRBJ2-2,TRBD2,TRBV3-1,CASSLGTSESGELFF,TGTGCCAGCAGCCTAGGGACTAGTGAGAGCGGGGAGCTGTTTTTT
-,TRBJ2-4,TRBD2,TRBV20-1,CSASGGGGLKNIQYF,TGCAGTGCTAGCGGGGGGGGAGGCCTCAAAAACATTCAGTACTTC